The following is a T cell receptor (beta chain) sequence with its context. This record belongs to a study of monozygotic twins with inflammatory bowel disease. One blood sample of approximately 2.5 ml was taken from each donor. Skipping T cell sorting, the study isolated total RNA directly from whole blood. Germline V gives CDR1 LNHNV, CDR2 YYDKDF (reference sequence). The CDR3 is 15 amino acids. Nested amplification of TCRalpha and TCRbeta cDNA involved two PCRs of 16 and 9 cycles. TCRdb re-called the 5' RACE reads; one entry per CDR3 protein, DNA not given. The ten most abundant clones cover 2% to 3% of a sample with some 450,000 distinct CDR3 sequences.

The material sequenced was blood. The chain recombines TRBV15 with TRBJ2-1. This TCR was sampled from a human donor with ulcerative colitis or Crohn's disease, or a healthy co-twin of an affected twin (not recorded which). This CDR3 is CATSRTLSSYNEQFF.